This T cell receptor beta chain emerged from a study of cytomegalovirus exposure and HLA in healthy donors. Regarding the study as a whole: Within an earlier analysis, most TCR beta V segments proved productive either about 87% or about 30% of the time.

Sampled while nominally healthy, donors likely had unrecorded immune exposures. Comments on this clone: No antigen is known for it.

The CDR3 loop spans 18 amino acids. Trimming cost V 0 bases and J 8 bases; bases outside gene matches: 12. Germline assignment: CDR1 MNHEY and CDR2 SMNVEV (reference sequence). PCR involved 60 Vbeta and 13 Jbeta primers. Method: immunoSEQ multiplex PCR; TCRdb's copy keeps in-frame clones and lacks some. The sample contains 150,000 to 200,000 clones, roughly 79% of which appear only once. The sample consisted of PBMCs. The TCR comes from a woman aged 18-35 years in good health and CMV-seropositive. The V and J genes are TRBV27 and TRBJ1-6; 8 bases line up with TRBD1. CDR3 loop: CASSLSSFQGATDSPLHF. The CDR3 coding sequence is TGTGCCAGCAGTTTATCGAGTTTTCAGGGGGCTACGGATTCACCCCTCCACTTT.